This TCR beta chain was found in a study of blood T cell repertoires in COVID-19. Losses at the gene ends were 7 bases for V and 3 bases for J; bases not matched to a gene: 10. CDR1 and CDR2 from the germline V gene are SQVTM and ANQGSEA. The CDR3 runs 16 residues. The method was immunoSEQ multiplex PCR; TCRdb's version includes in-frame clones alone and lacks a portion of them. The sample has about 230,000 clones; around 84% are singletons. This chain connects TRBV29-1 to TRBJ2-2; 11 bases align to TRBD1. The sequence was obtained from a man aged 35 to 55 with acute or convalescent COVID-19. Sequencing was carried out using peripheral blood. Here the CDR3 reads CSAWTGGSAYTGELFF. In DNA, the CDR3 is TGCAGCGCCTGGACAGGGGGCTCCGCATACACCGGGGAGCTGTTTTTT.